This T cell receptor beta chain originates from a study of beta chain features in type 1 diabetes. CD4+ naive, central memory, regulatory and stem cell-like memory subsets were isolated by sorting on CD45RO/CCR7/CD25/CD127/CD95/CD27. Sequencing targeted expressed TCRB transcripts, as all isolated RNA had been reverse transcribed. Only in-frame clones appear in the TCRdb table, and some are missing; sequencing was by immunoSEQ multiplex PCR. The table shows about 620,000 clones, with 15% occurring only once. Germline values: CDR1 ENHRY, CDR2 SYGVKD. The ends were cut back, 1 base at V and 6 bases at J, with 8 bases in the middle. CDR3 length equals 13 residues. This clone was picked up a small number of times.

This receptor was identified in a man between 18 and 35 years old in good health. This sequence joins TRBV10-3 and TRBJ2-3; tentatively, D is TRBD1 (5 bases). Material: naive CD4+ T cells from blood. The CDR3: CAISEWGVDTQYF. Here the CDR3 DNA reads TGTGCCATCAGTGAGTGGGGCGTGGATACGCAGTATTTT.